The entry below describes one T cell receptor beta chain. No cognate antigen has been identified for it. The sample holds no much larger clone one base away, and base qualities are not on file. This sample stems from a study of cytomegalovirus exposure and HLA in healthy donors (dated by TCRdb to the late 2010s). Broadly, across the study: According to a later analysis, the roughly 120 validation repertoires were produced on the same platform as the roughly 600 repertoires of the first cohort. The study aimed to test whether cataloging public T cell receptors could reveal signatures of past pathogen exposure. Besides the first cohort of 500 to 700 subjects, a separate validation cohort made up of over 95 different subjects was used. The study combined high-throughput TCR immunosequencing, statistical association of individual TCRs with disease status, and machine learning to predict cytomegalovirus infection status. Study-wide conclusions, independent of this receptor: In vitro tests confirmed that three of the cytomegalovirus-associated TCR beta chains recognize cytomegalovirus antigens. The authors suggested that the approach could potentially be generalized to other disease states and immunological phenotypes. The study gave a list of 150 to 200 TCR beta chains associated with cytomegalovirus. A later analysis lacked HLA typing for the validation cohort, so it scored co-occurrence in that cohort across all 110 or so repertoires. Subsequent analysis determined that TCRs grouped into clusters in the first cohort also showed a tendency toward co-occurrence across the roughly 130 validation repertoires, and roughly 95% of cluster scores exceeded 0. In both the original and validation cohorts, the classifier was reported to diagnose cytomegalovirus status with high specificity and sensitivity. Most TCR sequences were seen in very few donors, while some public TCRs were found in many individuals.

The library came from the immunoSEQ multiplex PCR assay. The original pipeline was this. A statistical classification framework was developed to diagnose cytomegalovirus status using the catalog of TCR beta chain sequences. Held by TCRdb, this immuneACCESS table contains in-frame sequences only and omits some clones. Under half of the omission traces to an unresolved V gene where checked; the cause of the rest is unknown. The V and J calls and clone size were taken over from that table, and D and trimming were inferred from the DNA. The sample records some 80,000 clones, approximately 95% of which are singletons. Less than 2% of the sample is held by the ten biggest clonotypes. Separate from the roughly 630-subject first cohort, the validation cohort of around 130 subjects was the group to which the donors belonged. The CDR3 numbers 16 residues from cysteine through phenylalanine. The DNA shown is the 48-base CDR3, in frame from base 1. CDR1 and CDR2 are read off the germline V gene (reference sequence) as SGHAT and FQDESV. Clipping removes 3 bases from V and 0 bases from J, with 6 as the unmatched junction base count.

This clonotype was obtained from a man in his late teens or twenties in good health and CMV-seropositive. The sequence is built from TRBV11-1 and TRBJ2-7, with 9 central nucleotides matching TRBD2. Sequencing was carried out using PBMCs. The nucleotide sequence is given as TGTGCCAGCAGCTTCCCGACTAGCGGAAACTCCTACGAGCAGTACTTC. This is translated as CASSFPTSGNSYEQYF.